This TCR beta chain is drawn from a study of CD8 T cells in ankylosing spondylitis. TCRdb re-called the 5' RACE reads through MiXCR, storing one row per CDR3 protein. The table includes roughly 130,000 distinct CDR3 sequences, around 7% detected once. This clonotype showed up just a few times. The CDR3 has 14 residues. In germline, CDR1 is SGHRS, CDR2 YFSETQ. With V trimmed by 5 bases and J by 5 bases, 7 bases remained unmatched. The chain combines TRBV5-1 with TRBJ2-5; 9 bases are a match to TRBD2. Sequenced sample: blood, either unsorted or a sorted T cell fraction (not recorded which). The source is a male donor with ankylosing spondylitis or in good health (not recorded which). CDR3 sequence: CASRFERGAETQYF. The CDR3 DNA follows: TGCGCCAGCAGATTCGAGCGGGGGGCGGAGACCCAGTACTTC. Supplemented by reference TRBV5-1 and TRBJ2-5, the full variable domain reads KAGVTQTPRYLIKTRGQQVTLSCSPISGHRSVSWYQQTPGQGLQFLFEYFSETQRNKGNFPGRFSGRQFSNSRSEMNVSTLELGDSALYLCASRFERGAETQYFGPGTRLLVL.